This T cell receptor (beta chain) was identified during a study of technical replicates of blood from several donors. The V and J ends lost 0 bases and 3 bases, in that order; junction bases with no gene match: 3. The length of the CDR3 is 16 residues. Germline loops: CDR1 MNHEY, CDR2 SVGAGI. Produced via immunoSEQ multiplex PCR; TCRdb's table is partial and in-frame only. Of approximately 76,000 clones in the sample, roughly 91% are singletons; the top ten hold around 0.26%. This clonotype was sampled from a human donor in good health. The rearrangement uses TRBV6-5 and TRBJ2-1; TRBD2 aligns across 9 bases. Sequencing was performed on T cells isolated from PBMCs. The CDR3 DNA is TGTGCCAGCAGTTACTCGCGAGCGGGGGGCTACAATGAGCAGTTCTTC. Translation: CASSYSRAGGYNEQFF.